The 22 T cell receptor beta chains listed next were all sequenced from one sample in a study of regulatory T cells in long-lasting Graves disease. Noted time point: newly diagnosed GD, antithyroid drugs for less than 3 months. PBMC-extracted RNA yielded the TCR library. Relying on iRepertoire HTBI primers and Arm-PCR of CDR3 regions, the team built TCR beta libraries. Each CDR3 protein is one row after TCRdb ran MiXCR on the multiplex PCR reads. The table shows about 610,000 distinct CDR3 sequences, with roughly 15% occurring only once. The same sample was also used in a study of T cells in Graves' hyperthyroidism and ophthalmopathy.

The sequences come from peripheral blood mononuclear cells (PBMCs), collected at new diagnosis, from a patient treated with antithyroid drugs. All receptors derive from a young man with Graves disease.

The chain combines TRBV7-3 with TRBJ2-2; D gene ambiguous. From germline, CDR1 is SGHTA and CDR2 FQGTGA. The CDR3 runs to 14 residues. Trimming took off 0 bases at V and 7 bases at J, with 9 bases between the two ends. CDR3 sequence (DNA): TGTGCCAGCAGCTTAACTGGGTGGAGCGGGGAGCTGTTTTTT. It encodes CASSLTGWSGELFF.

This clonotype was counted many times. The chain links TRBV2 to TRBJ2-1, with TRBD2 identical over 10 bases. With 7 bases clipped from V and 7 bases from J, the junction kept 7 bases outside the gene matches. CDR1 is SNHLY and CDR2 is FYNNEI in the germline V gene. The CDR3 loop spans 14 amino acids. The CDR3 protein is CASKDPAGGNEQFF. The CDR3 DNA is TGTGCCAGCAAAGATCCAGCGGGGGGGAATGAGCAGTTCTTC.

There are many counts of this clonotype. The chain has TRBV20-1 and TRBJ2-7, with TRBD2 matching 10 bases. Per germline, CDR1 DFQATT and CDR2 SNEGSKA (reference sequence). This CDR3 spans 15 amino acids. The trim removed 2 bases at V and 3 bases at J, leaving 7 bases unmatched. This CDR3 reads CSARPLTSGFYEQYF. The CDR3 region has the DNA TGCAGTGCTAGACCTTTGACTAGCGGGTTCTACGAGCAGTACTTC.

With regard to this clonotype: A much larger clone is a single base away; this may be a read error. The V and J genes are TRBV5-6 and TRBJ2-1; TRBD2 might be the D (7 bases). The CDR3 runs 12 residues. CDR1 SGHDT and CDR2 YYEEEE come from the germline V gene. V lost 4 bases and J 8 bases, leaving 10 bases between the germline ends. The CDR3 region has the DNA TGTGCCAGCAGCGGGGGGGCCGATGAGCAGTTCTTC. This codes for CASSGGADEQFF.

Ten or more counts support this clonotype. In nucleotides, the CDR3 is TGCAGCGTTGCAGCGGGAGTAAGCCCAGATACGCAGTATTTT. Protein product: CSVAAGVSPDTQYF. The genes are TRBV29-1 and TRBJ2-3; TRBD2 aligns across 8 bases. The length of the CDR3 is 14 residues. Germline trimming cut 4 bases from V and 4 bases from J; bases unmatched to any gene: 7. The V gene's germline CDR1 is SQVTM and CDR2 ANQGSEA.

The chain employs TRBV28 and TRBJ1-2; D is uncertain. This CDR3 has 16 residues. V shed 2 bases and J shed 0 bases, with 13 bases lying between them. Germline CDR1 MDHEN, CDR2 SYDVKM. The CDR3, as DNA: TGTGCCAGCAGTTTAACCGGGTCTCGGGCTAACTATGGCTACACCTTC. It encodes CASSLTGSRANYGYTF.

This clonotype was seen at least ten times. The chain employs TRBV28 and TRBJ2-2; D perhaps matches TRBD1 (6 bases). Germline V CDR1 and CDR2: MDHEN, SYDVKM. V was shortened by 6 bases and J by 4 bases, with 12 bases between the two germline ends. CDR3 length equals 14 residues. CDR3 DNA: TGTGCCAGCAGATTGGGACAACCCACCGGGGAGCTGTTTTTT. Protein: CASRLGQPTGELFF.

Only a few counts were recorded for this clonotype. This chain uses TRBV20-1 with TRBJ2-2; possible D gene TRBD1, 6 bases. CDR1 DFQATT and CDR2 SNEGSKA come from the germline V gene (reference sequence). Trimming removed 1 base from V and 2 bases from J, with 11 bases in between. The CDR3 loop spans 15 amino acids. The CDR3, as DNA: TGCAGTGCTAGAGGGGGGCAGTTAAACACCGGGGAGCTGTTTTTT. This codes for CSARGGQLNTGELFF.

This clonotype was detected many times. The chain joins TRBV28 to TRBJ1-5; D not certain. The V end was cut by 4 bases, the J end by 5 bases, with 15 bases between. CDR1 is MDHEN, CDR2 SYDVKM, per germline. The CDR3 is 15 residues long. The CDR3 reads CASSSRRASHQPQHF. The CDR3 DNA sequence: TGTGCCAGCAGTTCGAGGCGGGCGAGCCATCAGCCCCAGCATTTT.

This clonotype was counted at least ten times. The gene calls are TRBV12-3 or TRBV12-4 and TRBJ2-1, with D uncertain. Trimming removed 6 bases at V and 6 bases at J, with 18 bases between. The CDR3 consists of 15 residues. The CDR3 region has the DNA TGTGCCAGCAGGCATATAAGGTACGGTGGCAATGAGCAGTTCTTC. This gives the protein CASRHIRYGGNEQFF.

The chain recombines TRBV19 with TRBJ2-1; D is unresolved. V lost 5 bases, J lost 8 bases, and 13 bases lay in between. In germline, CDR1 is LNHDA, CDR2 SQIVND (reference sequence). This CDR3 region has 13 residues. As DNA, the CDR3 is TGTGCCAGTAGTGGTTACCCCACCCATGAGCAGTTCTTC. It yields the protein CASSGYPTHEQFF.

Ten or more counts support this clonotype. The chain has TRBV10-1 and TRBJ2-3; 9 bases line up with TRBD1. This CDR3 comprises 16 residues. V gave up 1 base and J gave up 4 bases; unmatched junction bases: 6. The V gene's germline CDR1 is WNHNN and CDR2 SYGVQD (reference sequence). The DNA for the CDR3 is TGCGCCAGCAGTGAGTACGCGGGACAGGGAGCAGATACGCAGTATTTT. Translation: CASSEYAGQGADTQYF.

This clonotype appeared many times. The V call is TRBV28, the J call TRBJ2-1, with D perhaps TRBD2 (5 bases). The germline CDR1 and CDR2 sequences are MDHEN and SYDVKM. V was pared by 2 bases and J by 7 bases, with 18 bases between. The CDR3 contains 16 residues. The CDR3 region has the DNA TGTGCCAGCAGTTTACCCCGGGGAGCGCGTAGGAATGAGCAGTTCTTC. Translating it yields CASSLPRGARRNEQFF.

This clonotype was seen at least ten times. V and J are TRBV30 and TRBJ1-4, with D perhaps matching TRBD1 (5 bases). The V end was cut by 0 bases, the J end by 8 bases, with 16 bases between. CDR1 is GTSNPN, CDR2 SVGIG, per germline (reference sequence). CDR3 size: 15 residues. The CDR3 DNA sequence: TGTGCCTGGAGTGTATCGGGGCGGTCCAGAGAAAAACTGTTTTTT. Encoded protein: CAWSVSGRSREKLFF.

This clonotype came up many times. The V gene is TRBV30, the J gene TRBJ1-3, with D unclear. The germline V gene has CDR1 GTSNPN and CDR2 SVGIG (reference sequence). V was trimmed by 0 bases and J by 2 bases, leaving 11 bases between them. CDR3 length: 15 residues. Here the CDR3 reads CAWSVQYPPGNTIYF. The CDR3, as DNA: TGTGCCTGGAGTGTACAGTACCCCCCTGGAAACACCATATATTTT. Full variable domain (remainder filled in from reference TRBV30 and TRBJ1-3): SQTIHQWPATLVQPVGSPLSLECTVEGTSNPNLYWYRQAAGRGLQLLFYSVGIGQISSEVPQNLSASRPQDRQFILSSKKLLLSDSGFYLCAWSVQYPPGNTIYFGEGSWLTVV.

Ten or more counts support this clonotype. The rearrangement uses TRBV13 and TRBJ2-5, with 9 bases aligning to TRBD1. The CDR3 totals 15 residues. J was trimmed by 1 base and V by 8 bases; bases with no gene match: 8. Germline CDR1 reads PRHDT; CDR2 reads FYEKMQ (reference sequence). The CDR3 is CASGDRGTAQETQYF. DNA of the CDR3: TGTGCCAGCGGCGACAGGGGGACAGCCCAAGAGACCCAGTACTTC.

This clonotype was observed a handful of times. This chain's CDR3 is CASSSRDRENSPLHF. DNA of the CDR3: TGTGCCAGCAGCTCCCGGGACAGGGAAAATTCACCCCTCCACTTT. This chain connects TRBV14 to TRBJ1-6; TRBD1 matches 9 bases. V gave up 5 bases and J gave up 7 bases; unmatched junction bases: 6. The CDR3 extends over 15 amino acids. Germline loops: CDR1 SGHDN, CDR2 FVKESK.

In its sample, this clonotype was seen many times. The CDR3 here is CAGKGSGIETQYF. In DNA form, the CDR3 reads TGTGCCGGAAAGGGGAGCGGGATTGAGACCCAGTACTTC. The genes are TRBV2 and TRBJ2-5; TRBD2 matches at 7 bases. There are 13 residues in the CDR3. V trimming: 11 bases; J trimming: 5 bases; junction bases outside the gene matches: 11. Germline assignment: CDR1 SNHLY and CDR2 FYNNEI.

This clonotype was seen ten or more times. The rearrangement joins TRBV7-2 to TRBJ2-3; D unresolved. The V and J ends lost 3 bases and 0 bases respectively, with 13 bases between them. CDR3 length: 16 amino acids. Germline values: CDR1 SGHTA, CDR2 FQGNSA. DNA of the CDR3: TGTGCCAGCAGCTTTCGTGCGGATTCTAGCACAGATACGCAGTATTTT. It is translated as CASSFRADSSTDTQYF.

The sample holds many counts of this clonotype. This rearrangement joins TRBV27 to TRBJ1-1; no clear D. Trimming left V 5 bases short and J 1 base short, with 8 bases between. The CDR3 length is 13 residues. CDR1 is MNHEY, CDR2 SMNVEV, per germline (reference sequence). The CDR3 protein is CASSLTTNTEAFF. CDR3 nucleotide sequence: TGTGCCAGCAGTCTTACTACGAACACTGAAGCTTTCTTT.

There are many counts of this clonotype. V gene TRBV4-2 combines with J gene TRBJ1-5; 7 bases line up with TRBD1. Germline V gene lookup returns CDR1 LGHNA and CDR2 YNFKEQ. The CDR3 loop spans 16 amino acids. The V gene end was trimmed by 4 bases and the J gene end by 6 bases; junction bases not matched to a gene: 12. CDR3 sequence: CASSLHYRGPSQPQHF. The CDR3 nucleotides read TGTGCCAGCAGCCTCCATTACAGGGGCCCTAGTCAGCCCCAGCATTTT.

A few counts support this clonotype. The gene calls are TRBV30 and TRBJ2-3, with 7 bases fitting TRBD2. The germline V gene encodes CDR1 GTSNPN and CDR2 SVGIG (reference sequence). The CDR3 sequence is 15 residues long. With V trimmed by 1 base and J by 0 bases, 4 bases remained unmatched. The CDR3 protein is CAWSAGTTSTDTQYF. CDR3 coding DNA: TGTGCCTGGAGTGCCGGGACTACAAGCACAGATACGCAGTATTTT.